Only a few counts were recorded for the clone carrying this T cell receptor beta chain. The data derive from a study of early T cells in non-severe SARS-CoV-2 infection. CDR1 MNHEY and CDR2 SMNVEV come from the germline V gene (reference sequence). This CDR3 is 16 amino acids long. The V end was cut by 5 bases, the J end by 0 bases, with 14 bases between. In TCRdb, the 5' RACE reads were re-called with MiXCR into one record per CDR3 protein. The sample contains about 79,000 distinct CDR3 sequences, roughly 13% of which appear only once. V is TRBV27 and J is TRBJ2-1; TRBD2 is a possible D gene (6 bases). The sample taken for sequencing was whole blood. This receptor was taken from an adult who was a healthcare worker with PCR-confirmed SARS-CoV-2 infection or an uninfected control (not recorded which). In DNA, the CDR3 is TGTGCCAGCAGTCGAACGCGGGGCAGCTCCTACAATGAGCAGTTCTTC. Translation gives CASSRTRGSSYNEQFF.